What follows are 18 T cell receptor beta chains derived from one specimen sequenced in a study of blood T cell repertoires in COVID-19. The assay was immunoSEQ multiplex PCR, and TCRdb's table has in-frame clones only and misses some. The sample lists 150,000 to 200,000 clones; around 87% were seen once. Sequencing was done on a sample of peripheral blood. These TCRs come from a man aged 40-49 years with active or convalescent COVID-19.

V gene TRBV4-2 combines with J gene TRBJ2-7; TRBD1 matches 9 bases. Losses at the gene ends were 4 bases for V and 3 bases for J; bases not matched to a gene: 4. The CDR3 is 14 amino acids. From germline, CDR1 is LGHNA and CDR2 YNFKEQ. The CDR3 loop reads CASSPGTGIYEQYF. The CDR3 DNA sequence: TGTGCCAGCAGCCCCGGGACAGGGATCTACGAGCAGTACTTC.

The V and J genes are TRBV5-6 and TRBJ2-7, with TRBD1 matching 9 bases. The V gene end was trimmed by 4 bases and the J gene end by 5 bases; junction bases not matched to a gene: 7. Germline CDR1 is SGHDT and CDR2 is YYEEEE. The CDR3 sequence is 14 residues long. CDR3 protein: CASSGGTGFDEQYF. The CDR3 DNA reads TGTGCCAGCAGCGGGGGGACAGGGTTCGACGAGCAGTACTTC.

This chain uses TRBV14 with TRBJ1-2; no clear D. CDR1 is SGHDN and CDR2 is FVKESK in the germline V gene. The CDR3 contains 12 residues. V was clipped by 4 bases and J by 4 bases, with 7 bases between them. CDR3 amino acids: CASSPGLYGYTF. CDR3 in DNA: TGTGCCAGCAGCCCGGGTCTCTATGGCTACACCTTC.

The chain employs TRBV27 and TRBJ1-1, with 7 bases identical to TRBD1. The CDR3 has 15 amino acids. Germline loops: CDR1 MNHEY, CDR2 SMNVEV (reference sequence). V gave up 4 bases and J gave up 1 base; unmatched junction bases: 6. In DNA, the CDR3 is TGTGCCAGCAGTTCGCGACAGGGCGGGAACACTGAAGCTTTCTTT. It specifies CASSSRQGGNTEAFF.

V gene TRBV3-1 (or the pseudogene TRBV3-2) combines with J gene TRBJ2-3; D may be TRBD1 (6 bases). The CDR3 is 16 residues long. Trimming pared 1 base from V and 1 base from J, leaving 12 bases between. CDR1 and CDR2 (germline): LGHDT, YNNKEL (reference sequence). CDR3 coding DNA: TGTGCCAGCAGCCAAGTGGTCAGGGGTGGCACAGATACGCAGTATTTT. It codes for CASSQVVRGGTDTQYF.

This chain connects TRBV27 to TRBJ1-2, with 7 bases matching TRBD1. V trimming: 10 bases; J trimming: 4 bases; junction bases outside the gene matches: 15. Germline V gene sequence: CDR1 MNHEY, CDR2 SMNVEV (reference sequence). The CDR3 extends over 15 amino acids. CDR3 region: CATAGNRQGGYGYTF. DNA for the CDR3: TGTGCCACCGCAGGAAATAGACAGGGTGGCTATGGCTACACCTTC.

The chain is built from TRBV10-3 and TRBJ2-1; 8 positions match TRBD1. The V and J ends lost 5 bases and 10 bases, in that order; junction bases with no gene match: 13. Germline CDR1 ENHRY, CDR2 SYGVKD. CDR3 size: 15 residues. The CDR3, as DNA: TGTGCCATCAGTCGAGCAGGGGGCGCGGAGGAAGAGCAGTTCTTC. Translated, it gives CAISRAGGAEEEQFF.

This chain uses TRBV21-1 with TRBJ1-2; the DNA was not compared with TRBD1, the D call given in the table. TRBV21-1 is an annotated pseudogene. This CDR3 spans 14 amino acids. Here the CDR3 reads CASSKARGRGGYTF. The CDR3 bases are TGTGCCAGCAGCAAAGCTAGGGGGCGAGGAGGCTACACCTTC.

V is TRBV28 and J is TRBJ2-5, with 10 positions matching TRBD2. The junction had 8 bases not matched to a gene; V was cut back by 5 bases and J by 5 bases. Germline CDR1 reads MDHEN; CDR2 reads SYDVKM. The CDR3 runs 15 residues. The CDR3 here is CASSILAGDSETQYF. In DNA, the CDR3 is TGTGCCAGCAGTATCCTAGCGGGGGACTCGGAGACCCAGTACTTC. Full variable domain (outside the CDR3, taken from reference TRBV28 and TRBJ2-5): DVKVTQSSRYLVKRTGEKVFLECVQDMDHENMFWYRQDPGLGLRLIYFSYDVKMKEKGDIPEGYSVSREKKERFSLILESASTNQTSMYLCASSILAGDSETQYFGPGTRLLVL.

The chain uses TRBV28 and TRBJ1-5; the D gene is possibly TRBD1 (6 bases). The CDR3 has 14 residues. V was pared by 6 bases and J by 6 bases, with 15 bases between. Germline V lookup: CDR1 MDHEN, CDR2 SYDVKM. For the CDR3, the DNA is TGTGCCAGCAGCAAACAGGGCGGTGGTCAGCCCCAGCATTTT. Protein: CASSKQGGGQPQHF.

In its sample, this clone was seen a few times. This rearrangement joins TRBV6-2 or TRBV6-3 to TRBJ1-1; D gene ambiguous. The V end lost 0 bases, the J end lost 1 base, and 6 bases lay between the germline ends. Per germline, CDR1 MNHEY and CDR2 SVGEGT. This CDR3 spans 14 amino acids. The CDR3 DNA reads TGTGCCAGCAGTTACTCCGTTTCGAACACTGAAGCTTTCTTT. Its protein product is CASSYSVSNTEAFF.

This clone was observed a few times. This chain connects TRBV6-1 to TRBJ1-4; unclear D gene. V shed 2 bases and J shed 6 bases, with 4 bases lying between them. Germline values: CDR1 MNHNS, CDR2 SASEGT. There are 12 residues in the CDR3. The CDR3 region is CASSETDEKLFF. The CDR3 coding sequence is TGTGCCAGCAGTGAAACGGATGAAAAACTGTTTTTT.

The rearrangement links TRBV7-6 to TRBJ1-2; maybe TRBD1 (6 bases). Deletions cut 1 base from V and 8 bases from J, with 11 bases between. Germline assignment: CDR1 SGHVS and CDR2 FNYEAQ. This CDR3 is built from 13 residues. In DNA, the CDR3 is TGTGCCAGCAGCTTAGGGGACATGAGGGGCTACACCTTC. This codes for CASSLGDMRGYTF.

The V gene is TRBV4-1, the J gene TRBJ2-7; the match to TRBD2 covers 13 bases. This CDR3 comprises 15 residues. V gave up 4 bases and J gave up 4 bases; unmatched junction bases: 4. Germline CDR1 reads MGHRA; CDR2 reads YSYEKL. CDR3 loop: CASSPGLAGIYEQYF. DNA of the CDR3: TGCGCCAGCAGCCCGGGACTAGCGGGGATTTACGAGCAGTACTTC.

This clone was counted many times. The chain couples TRBV5-8 to TRBJ2-3; TRBD2 might be the D (5 bases). This CDR3 has 15 residues. The germline CDR1 and CDR2 sequences are SGHTS and YDEGEE. The V gene lost 2 bases and the J gene lost 5 bases, with 15 bases spanning the gap. CDR3 amino acids: CASSLGGHTRDTQYF. CDR3 sequence (DNA): TGTGCCAGCAGCTTAGGAGGCCACACACGAGATACGCAGTATTTT. Filled out from reference TRBV5-8 and TRBJ2-3, the complete variable domain reads EAGVTQSPTHLIKTRGQQATLRCSPISGHTSVYWYQQALGLGLQFLLWYDEGEERNRGNFPPRFSGRQFPNYSSELNVNALELEDSALYLCASSLGGHTRDTQYFGPGTRLTVL.

The rearrangement joins TRBV7-8 to TRBJ1-2, with a possible D match to TRBD1 (6 bases). The CDR3 consists of 14 residues. Germline loops: CDR1 SGHVS, CDR2 FQNEAQ. The V and J ends lost 6 bases and 4 bases respectively, with 15 bases between them. Here the CDR3 reads CASSTRDTSYGYTF. The CDR3 DNA follows: TGTGCCAGCAGTACCCGGGACACATCCTATGGCTACACCTTC.

This chain joins TRBV5-1 and TRBJ2-5, with TRBD1 as a possible D gene (6 bases). This CDR3 has 12 residues. Trimming removed 4 bases at V and 5 bases at J, with 9 bases between. The germline V gene has CDR1 SGHRS and CDR2 YFSETQ. Here the CDR3 DNA reads TGCGCCAGCAGCCAGGGGTGGGAGACCCAGTACTTC. Translation: CASSQGWETQYF.

The chain carries TRBV9 and TRBJ1-2, with 7 bases identical to TRBD1. Germline-derived CDR1 and CDR2 are SGDLS and YYNGEE. The CDR3 consists of 17 residues. V was clipped by 4 bases and J by 4 bases; unmatched bases: 16. The CDR3: CASSHRNRGNRGYGYTF. Written as DNA, the CDR3 is TGTGCCAGCAGCCATCGAAACAGGGGTAATAGAGGCTATGGCTACACCTTC.